This TCR beta chain stems from a study of blood T cell repertoires in COVID-19. About the research overall: From T cells, B-cell-depleted T cells, or PBMCs came the material, which was cDNA or gDNA.

Those enrolled, adults aged roughly 18 to 100 years, came from roughly 22 US areas. Assignment of participants to cohorts was predicated upon participant-reported clinical history. The count of this clone is one. The CDR3 contains 14 residues. Trimming left V 2 bases short and J 6 bases short, with 15 bases between. Germline CDR1 and CDR2: SGHTS and YDEGEE. The protocol was immunoSEQ multiplex PCR, while the TCRdb copy is restricted to in-frame clones and leaves out a portion. The data show about 190,000 clones, almost 80% seen once. The source is a woman aged 45-60 years who had recovered from COVID-19. Specimen: PBMCs or T cells enriched from blood (not recorded which). The rearrangement links TRBV5-8 to TRBJ2-7; a weak D match, TRBD1 (5 bases). CDR3 bases: TGTGCCAGCAGCTTACGCCAGGGTTTTGGCGAGCAGTACTTC. As protein: CASSLRQGFGEQYF.